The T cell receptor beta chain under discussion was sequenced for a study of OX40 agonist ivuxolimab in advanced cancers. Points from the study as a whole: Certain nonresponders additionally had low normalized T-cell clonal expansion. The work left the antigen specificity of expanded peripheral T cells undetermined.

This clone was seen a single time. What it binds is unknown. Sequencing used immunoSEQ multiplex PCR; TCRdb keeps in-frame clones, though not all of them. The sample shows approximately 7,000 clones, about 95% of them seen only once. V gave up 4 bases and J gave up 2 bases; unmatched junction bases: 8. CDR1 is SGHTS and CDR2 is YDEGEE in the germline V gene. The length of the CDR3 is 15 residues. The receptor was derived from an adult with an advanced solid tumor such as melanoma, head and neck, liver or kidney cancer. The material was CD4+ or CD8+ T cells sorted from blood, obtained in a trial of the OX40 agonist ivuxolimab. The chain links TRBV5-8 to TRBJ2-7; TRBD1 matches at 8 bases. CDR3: CASSTTGGRAYEQYF. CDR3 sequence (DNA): TGTGCCAGCAGCACTACAGGGGGAAGGGCCTACGAGCAGTACTTC.